These 27 T cell receptor beta chains originate from one sample sequenced in a study of blood T cell repertoires in COVID-19 (TCRdb year 2020). Preparation of the library involved the immunoSEQ multiplex PCR assay. TCRdb took this table from immuneACCESS and kept in-frame rearrangements with V and J called. Such tables lack part of the clones; where checked against another copy, unresolved V genes explain under half of the gap, and the rest is unexplained. This sample holds 120,000 to 150,000 clones; less than 90% were observed only once. The ten largest clones add up to less than 7% of the sample. Sequenced input: PBMCs or T cells enriched from blood (not recorded which). These receptors were taken from a man aged 35 to 55 with acute COVID-19.

The V and J genes are TRBV27 and TRBJ1-1; perhaps TRBD1 as D (6 bases). V lost 5 bases, J lost 4 bases, and 11 bases lay in between. This CDR3 region has 13 residues. CDR1 MNHEY and CDR2 SMNVEV come from the germline V gene (reference sequence). The DNA of the CDR3 is TGTGCCAGCAGTCCGGGGACAACCACTGAAGCTTTCTTT. Amino acid sequence: CASSPGTTTEAFF.

The V and J genes are TRBV28 and TRBJ2-1; D possibly corresponds to TRBD1 (7 bases). V was shortened by 10 bases and J by 4 bases, with 20 bases between the two germline ends. This CDR3 has 15 residues. CDR1 is MDHEN and CDR2 is SYDVKM in the germline V gene. CDR3 bases: TGTGCCACAGGAGGAACTAGCAGGGGGTACAATGAGCAGTTCTTC. This gives the protein CATGGTSRGYNEQFF.

This chain links TRBV6-5 with TRBJ2-7; 8 bases map to TRBD1. Trimming at V came to 0 bases and at J to 6 bases, leaving 10 bases not matched to a gene. This CDR3 is built from 16 residues. CDR1 is MNHEY and CDR2 is SVGAGI in the germline V gene. Written as DNA, the CDR3 is TGTGCCAGCAGTTACTCCGCCGGGACAGGCCTGACCGAGCAGTACTTC. It is translated as CASSYSAGTGLTEQYF.

The chain uses TRBV5-4 and TRBJ2-7; D perhaps matches TRBD2 (5 bases). This CDR3 comprises 13 residues. V was pared by 5 bases and J by 3 bases, with 12 bases between. Germline values: CDR1 SGHNT, CDR2 YYREEE (reference sequence). The CDR3 DNA is TGTGCCAGCAGTGGTGAACTAGGCTACGAGCAGTACTTC. As protein: CASSGELGYEQYF.

This clone was seen a few times. This chain links TRBV5-1 with TRBJ2-2; TRBD2 aligns across 9 bases. The V gene's germline CDR1 is SGHRS and CDR2 YFSETQ. CDR3 length: 17 amino acids. V lost 4 bases to trimming and J lost 3 bases; unmatched junction nucleotides: 10. The CDR3 reads CASSPQGLAGDTGELFF. The CDR3 coding sequence is TGCGCCAGCAGCCCACAGGGGTTAGCGGGGGACACCGGGGAGCTGTTTTTT.

This rearrangement joins TRBV4-1 to TRBJ1-1; D is possibly TRBD1 (5 bases). The germline V gene encodes CDR1 MGHRA and CDR2 YSYEKL. This CDR3 contains 14 residues. Trimming took off 0 bases at V and 3 bases at J, with 8 bases between the two ends. The CDR3 nucleotides read TGCGCCAGCAGCCAAGATAACAGGTACACTGAAGCTTTCTTT. Translating it yields CASSQDNRYTEAFF.

This clone was counted once. The V gene is TRBV20-1, the J gene TRBJ2-7; the D is unclear. The ends were cut back, 3 bases at V and 2 bases at J, with 5 bases in the middle. CDR1 is DFQATT, CDR2 SNEGSKA, per germline (reference sequence). The CDR3 length is 11 residues. Written as DNA, the CDR3 is TGCAGTGCTAGCGCGCCCTACGAGCAGTACTTC. Its translation is CSASAPYEQYF.

The chain combines TRBV7-8 with TRBJ2-1, with 9 bases fitting TRBD1. V lost 3 bases and J lost 1; bases outside the gene matches: 1. The CDR3 contains 15 residues. The germline CDR1 and CDR2 sequences are SGHVS and FQNEAQ. The chain's CDR3 is CASSFDRGSYNEQFF. CDR3 bases: TGTGCCAGCAGCTTCGACAGGGGGTCCTACAATGAGCAGTTCTTC. Drawing the rest from reference TRBV7-8 and TRBJ2-1, the complete variable domain is GAGVSQSPRYKVAKRGQDVALRCDPISGHVSLFWYQQALGQGPEFLTYFQNEAQLDKSGLPSDRFFAERPEGSVSTLKIQRTQQEDSAVYLCASSFDRGSYNEQFFGPGTRLTVL.

The chain joins TRBV4-3 to TRBJ1-2; D unresolved. Germline-derived CDR1 and CDR2 are LGHNA and YSLEER. V was pared by 0 bases and J by 8 bases, with 10 bases between. This CDR3 region has 13 residues. CDR3 sequence (DNA): TGCGCCAGCAGCCAAGAGAGCGGGTTGGGCTACACCTTC. Residues: CASSQESGLGYTF.

This chain links TRBV7-9 with TRBJ1-2; tentatively, D is TRBD1 (5 bases). CDR1 and CDR2 (germline): SEHNR, FQNEAQ (reference sequence). This CDR3 comprises 15 residues. V shed 1 base and J shed 4 bases, with 13 bases lying between them. CDR3 in DNA: TGTGCCAGCAGCTTAGATATTCAGGGTGGCTATGGCTACACCTTC. Translation: CASSLDIQGGYGYTF. Full variable domain (outside the CDR3, taken from reference TRBV7-9 and TRBJ1-2): DTGVSQNPRHKITKRGQNVTFRCDPISEHNRLYWYRQTLGQGPEFLTYFQNEAQLEKSRLLSDRFSAERPKGSFSTLEIQRTEQGDSAMYLCASSLDIQGGYGYTFGSGTRLTVV.

The V gene is TRBV12-3 or TRBV12-4, the J gene TRBJ1-4, with D possibly being TRBD1 (5 bases). The CDR3 has 12 amino acids. Trimming pared 2 bases from V and 11 bases from J, leaving 9 bases between. The CDR3 nucleotides read TGTGCCAGCAGTTTACAGGGAGGCAAACTGTTTTTT. Translation gives CASSLQGGKLFF.

The rearrangement links TRBV21-1 to TRBJ2-7; the table's D call TRBD2 went unverified against the DNA. TRBV21-1 is shown as a pseudogene. CDR3 length: 13 residues. The CDR3: CAGLARFYHEQYF. The CDR3 DNA is TGTGCCGGACTAGCGCGGTTTTATCACGAGCAGTACTTC.

The chain couples TRBV27 to TRBJ2-1; 11 nucleotides match TRBD2. CDR3 length: 17 amino acids. From germline, CDR1 is MNHEY and CDR2 SMNVEV (reference sequence). Trimming took 3 bases from V and 4 from J; bases not matched to a gene: 8. The CDR3 sequence is CASSFELAGAPYNEQFF. In DNA, the CDR3 is TGTGCCAGCAGTTTTGAACTAGCGGGAGCCCCATACAATGAGCAGTTCTTC.

Here the CDR3 DNA reads TGTGCCAGCAGCTTGGCTGAGAACTTGCGAGGCTACACCTTC. Residues: CASSLAENLRGYTF. The chain couples TRBV5-4 to TRBJ1-2; D not certain. Trimming stripped 0 bases from V and 8 bases from J, with 14 bases between. The CDR3 has 14 residues. In germline, CDR1 is SGHNT, CDR2 YYREEE (reference sequence).

The genes are TRBV28 and TRBJ1-2, with 7 bases lining up with TRBD1. Germline V lookup: CDR1 MDHEN, CDR2 SYDVKM. V was pared by 6 bases and J by 5 bases, with 6 bases of the junction left unmatched. The CDR3 sequence is 13 residues long. CDR3 amino acids: CASSVTGRYGYTF. The CDR3 DNA follows: TGTGCCAGCAGCGTGACAGGGCGGTATGGCTACACCTTC.

The chain joins TRBV14 to TRBJ1-4; 7 bases agree with TRBD1. From germline, CDR1 is SGHDN and CDR2 FVKESK. The CDR3 consists of 13 residues. The junction had 1 base not matched to a gene; V was cut back by 5 bases and J by 4 bases. The DNA for the CDR3 is TGTGCCAGCAGCGGGACAGTTAATGAAAAACTGTTTTTT. This encodes CASSGTVNEKLFF.

The chain has TRBV2 and TRBJ1-3; D remains unclear. The germline V gene has CDR1 SNHLY and CDR2 FYNNEI. The length of the CDR3 is 17 residues. Deletions cut 6 bases from V and 0 bases from J, with 18 bases between. The CDR3 DNA follows: TGTGCCAGCAGGGACGCGGGGTTCTTTCTCTCTGGAAACACCATATATTTT. Amino acids: CASRDAGFFLSGNTIYF.

The chain joins TRBV10-3 to TRBJ2-2; D is possibly TRBD1 (5 bases). The V end lost 6 bases, the J end lost 1 base, and 15 bases lay between the germline ends. The CDR3 totals 16 residues. Germline V CDR1 and CDR2: ENHRY, SYGVKD. The CDR3 is CAIRDTDSWNTGELFF. The DNA for the CDR3 is TGTGCCATCAGGGATACTGACAGTTGGAACACCGGGGAGCTGTTTTTT.

In DNA form, the CDR3 reads TGTGCCAGTAGTGGGGGGACGGGTTGGCCCCAGCATTTT. Amino acid sequence: CASSGGTGWPQHF. The chain joins TRBV19 to TRBJ1-5, with TRBD1 as a possible D gene (5 bases). CDR3 length: 13 residues. Germline V gene sequence: CDR1 LNHDA, CDR2 SQIVND (reference sequence). Trimming removed 5 bases at V and 9 bases at J, with 14 bases between.

This clone was counted a single time. The chain carries TRBV30 and TRBJ1-6, with no clear D. This CDR3 spans 15 amino acids. Trimming cost V 0 bases and J 4 bases, with 10 bases left between them. Germline V CDR1 and CDR2: GTSNPN, SVGIG (reference sequence). DNA for the CDR3: TGTGCCTGGAGTGTGTCAGGAATTTATAATTCACCCCTCCACTTT. Protein sequence: CAWSVSGIYNSPLHF.

The chain carries TRBV11-2 and TRBJ2-1; TRBD2 matches 13 bases. Germline V gene data show CDR1 as SGHAT and CDR2 as FQNNGV. The length of the CDR3 is 15 residues. With 3 bases clipped from V and 8 bases from J, the junction kept 4 bases outside the gene matches. The DNA of the CDR3 is TGTGCCAGCAGCTTCGGGACTAGCGGGGTATATGAGCAGTTCTTC. Translating gives CASSFGTSGVYEQFF.

The table lists this clone with a few counts. The chain is built from TRBV28 and TRBJ1-3, with a possible D match to TRBD1 (6 bases). The CDR3 covers 13 residues. Germline V gives CDR1 MDHEN, CDR2 SYDVKM. Trimming removed 10 bases from V and 3 bases from J, with 13 bases in between. CDR3: CATILQGGNTIYF. CDR3 sequence (DNA): TGTGCCACGATCTTACAGGGTGGAAACACCATATATTTT.

This clone was observed a few times. The V gene is TRBV3-1 (or the pseudogene TRBV3-2), the J gene TRBJ2-7; 8 bases are a match to TRBD1. Germline loops: CDR1 LGHDT, CDR2 YNNKEL (reference sequence). J lost 3 bases, V lost 4 bases, and 14 bases had no gene match. This CDR3 contains 17 residues. The CDR3 loop is CASSPWGRRTGNYEQYF. The CDR3 DNA follows: TGTGCCAGCAGCCCCTGGGGACGACGGACAGGGAACTACGAGCAGTACTTC.

The chain employs TRBV7-9 and TRBJ1-4; 9 nucleotides match TRBD1. The germline V gene encodes CDR1 SEHNR and CDR2 FQNEAQ (reference sequence). V lost 0 bases and J lost 7; bases outside the gene matches: 9. This CDR3 contains 17 residues. CDR3 nucleotides: TGTGCCAGCAGCTTAGCGGGGCCGGGACAGGGAATTGAAAAACTGTTTTTT. It yields the protein CASSLAGPGQGIEKLFF.

V gene TRBV5-4 combines with J gene TRBJ2-5; 8 bases align to TRBD2. V lost 2 bases and J lost 5; bases outside the gene matches: 5. This CDR3 has 14 residues. The germline V gene has CDR1 SGHNT and CDR2 YYREEE (reference sequence). CDR3 DNA sequence: TGTGCCAGCAGCTTTGAATCGGGAGGGGAGACCCAGTACTTC. It specifies CASSFESGGETQYF. Based on the CDR3 plus reference TRBV5-4 and TRBJ2-5, the full variable domain is ETGVTQSPTHLIKTRGQQVTLRCSSQSGHNTVSWYQQALGQGPQFIFQYYREEENGRGNFPPRFSGLQFPNYSSELNVNALELDDSALYLCASSFESGGETQYFGPGTRLLVL.

This clone was recorded a few times. V usage is TRBV20-1 and J usage is TRBJ2-4; no definite D call. Per germline, CDR1 DFQATT and CDR2 SNEGSKA (reference sequence). There are 15 residues in the CDR3. The V gene lost 3 bases and the J gene lost 0 bases, with 12 bases spanning the gap. The CDR3 reads CSASLGLLAKNIQYF. For the CDR3, the DNA is TGCAGTGCTAGTCTGGGCCTCCTAGCCAAAAACATTCAGTACTTC.

The chain is built from TRBV28 and TRBJ2-7; D gene unclear. This CDR3 is built from 14 residues. The V gene lost 0 bases and the J gene lost 2 bases, with 8 bases spanning the gap. CDR1 is MDHEN and CDR2 is SYDVKM in the germline V gene. As DNA, the CDR3 is TGTGCCAGCAGTTTATGGGGCCTCCCCTACGAGCAGTACTTC. It translates to CASSLWGLPYEQYF. The full variable domain, rest sourced from reference TRBV28 and TRBJ2-7, is DVKVTQSSRYLVKRTGEKVFLECVQDMDHENMFWYRQDPGLGLRLIYFSYDVKMKEKGDIPEGYSVSREKKERFSLILESASTNQTSMYLCASSLWGLPYEQYFGPGTRLTVT.